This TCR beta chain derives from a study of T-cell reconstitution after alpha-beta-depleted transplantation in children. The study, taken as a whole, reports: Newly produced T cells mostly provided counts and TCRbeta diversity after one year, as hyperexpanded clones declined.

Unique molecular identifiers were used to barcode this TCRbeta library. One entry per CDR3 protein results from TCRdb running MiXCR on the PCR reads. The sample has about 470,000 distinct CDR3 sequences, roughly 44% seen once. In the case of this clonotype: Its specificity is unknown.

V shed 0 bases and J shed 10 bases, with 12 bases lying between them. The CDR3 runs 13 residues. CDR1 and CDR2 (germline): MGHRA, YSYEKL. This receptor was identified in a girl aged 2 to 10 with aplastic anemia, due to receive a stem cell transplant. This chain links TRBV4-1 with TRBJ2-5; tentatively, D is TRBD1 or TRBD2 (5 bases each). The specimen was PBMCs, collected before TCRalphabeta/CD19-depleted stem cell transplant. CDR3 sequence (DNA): TGCGCCAGCAGCCAAGAACGGGGCCCGTACCAGTACTTC. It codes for CASSQERGPYQYF.